This passage covers 8 T cell receptor beta chains from one sample sequenced in a study of shared clonotypes between healthy human individuals. Assay: immunoSEQ multiplex PCR; the TCRdb copy retains only in-frame clones and omits some. This sample yields 2,100,000 or so clones, of which approximately 96% are seen a single time; 0.1% to 0.15% belongs to the top ten. Sequenced: naive CD4+ T cells sorted from blood. Documented subset: CD45RA+ positively selected. All receptors come from a man aged 18 to 30 in good health.

The chain carries TRBV7-2 and TRBJ2-7; 8 positions agree with TRBD2. CDR1 is SGHTA, CDR2 FQGNSA, per germline. With V trimmed by 0 bases and J by 1 base, 5 bases remained unmatched. This CDR3 comprises 16 residues. The CDR3 DNA follows: TGTGCCAGCAGCTTAGCATTCACTAGCGGTTCCTACGAGCAGTACTTC. It codes for CASSLAFTSGSYEQYF. Filled out from reference TRBV7-2 and TRBJ2-7, the complete variable domain reads GAGVSQSPSNKVTEKGKDVELRCDPISGHTALYWYRQSLGQGLEFLIYFQGNSAPDKSGLPSDRFSAERTGGSVSTLTIQRTQQEDSAVYLCASSLAFTSGSYEQYFGPGTRLTVT.

J is TRBJ1-2 and V is TRBV29-1; no clear D gene. Deletions cut 6 bases from V and 10 bases from J, with 24 bases between. There are 14 residues in the CDR3. CDR1 SQVTM and CDR2 ANQGSEA come from the germline V gene. The CDR3 sequence: CSVRVGLQSDDYTF. CDR3 nucleotides: TGCAGCGTGAGGGTTGGACTGCAGAGTGATGACTACACCTTC.

V usage is TRBV28 and J usage is TRBJ1-5, with TRBD1 matching 7 bases. Trimming removed 4 bases from V and 3 bases from J; junction bases left unmatched: 6. Germline CDR1 MDHEN, CDR2 SYDVKM. This CDR3 contains 15 residues. As DNA, the CDR3 is TGTGCCAGCAGTTCCCCGACAGGGAACAATCAGCCCCAGCATTTT. Translated, it gives CASSSPTGNNQPQHF.

Note on this clone: Other DNA sequences of this sample code for an identical CDR3. Here the CDR3 reads CASSQGLAGGQETQYF. The CDR3 DNA sequence: TGCGCCAGCAGCCAAGGACTAGCGGGGGGGCAAGAGACCCAGTACTTC. The chain is built from TRBV4-1 and TRBJ2-5; the match to TRBD2 covers 14 bases. V dropped 1 base and J dropped 2; count of bases not matched to a gene: 0. Germline lookup yields CDR1 MGHRA and CDR2 YSYEKL. The CDR3 extends over 16 amino acids.

The rearrangement joins TRBV6-5 to TRBJ1-6, with unresolved D. V gave up 11 bases and J gave up 4 bases, with 18 bases separating them. The CDR3 totals 15 residues. From germline, CDR1 is MNHEY and CDR2 SVGAGI. CDR3 bases: TGTGCCTCAGGAGGAGGAGATCCTTATAATTCACCCCTCCACTTT. This translates into CASGGGDPYNSPLHF.

The rearrangement joins TRBV29-1 to TRBJ1-3; D may be TRBD1 (5 bases). Germline CDR1 reads SQVTM; CDR2 reads ANQGSEA. The length of the CDR3 is 14 residues. The V gene lost 7 bases and the J gene lost 0 bases, with 13 bases spanning the gap. In DNA form, the CDR3 reads TGCAGCGCGAAGGGACTCTACTCTGGAAACACCATATATTTT. Amino acid sequence: CSAKGLYSGNTIYF.

The chain joins TRBV5-1 to TRBJ2-1; no clear D gene. The ends were cut back, 6 bases at V and 1 base at J, with 8 bases in the middle. This CDR3 comprises 13 residues. From germline, CDR1 is SGHRS and CDR2 YFSETQ. CDR3 in DNA: TGCGCCAGCAAACCTAGTTCCTACAATGAGCAGTTCTTC. Translation: CASKPSSYNEQFF.

This chain links TRBV6-1 with TRBJ2-7, with 7 bases identical to TRBD2. The CDR3 is 13 residues long. The germline gives CDR1 MNHNS, CDR2 SASEGT. V lost 3 bases, J lost 7 bases, and 6 bases stayed unmatched. CDR3 sequence: CASSDREASEQYF. In nucleotides, the CDR3 is TGTGCCAGCAGTGACCGGGAGGCGAGTGAGCAGTACTTC.